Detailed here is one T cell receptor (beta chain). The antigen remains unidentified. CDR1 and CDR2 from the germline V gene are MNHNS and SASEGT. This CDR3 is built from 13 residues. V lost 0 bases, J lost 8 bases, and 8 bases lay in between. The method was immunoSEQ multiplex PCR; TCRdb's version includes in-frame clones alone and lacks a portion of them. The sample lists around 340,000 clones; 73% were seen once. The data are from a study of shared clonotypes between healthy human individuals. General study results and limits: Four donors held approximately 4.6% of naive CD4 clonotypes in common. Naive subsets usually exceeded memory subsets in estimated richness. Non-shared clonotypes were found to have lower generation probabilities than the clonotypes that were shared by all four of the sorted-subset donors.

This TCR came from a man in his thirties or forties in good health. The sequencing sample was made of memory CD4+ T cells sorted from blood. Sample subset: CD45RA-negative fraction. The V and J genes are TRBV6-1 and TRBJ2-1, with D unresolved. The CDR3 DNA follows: TGTGCCAGCAGTGAAGCGCTCCGCTATGAGCAGTTCTTC. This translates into CASSEALRYEQFF.